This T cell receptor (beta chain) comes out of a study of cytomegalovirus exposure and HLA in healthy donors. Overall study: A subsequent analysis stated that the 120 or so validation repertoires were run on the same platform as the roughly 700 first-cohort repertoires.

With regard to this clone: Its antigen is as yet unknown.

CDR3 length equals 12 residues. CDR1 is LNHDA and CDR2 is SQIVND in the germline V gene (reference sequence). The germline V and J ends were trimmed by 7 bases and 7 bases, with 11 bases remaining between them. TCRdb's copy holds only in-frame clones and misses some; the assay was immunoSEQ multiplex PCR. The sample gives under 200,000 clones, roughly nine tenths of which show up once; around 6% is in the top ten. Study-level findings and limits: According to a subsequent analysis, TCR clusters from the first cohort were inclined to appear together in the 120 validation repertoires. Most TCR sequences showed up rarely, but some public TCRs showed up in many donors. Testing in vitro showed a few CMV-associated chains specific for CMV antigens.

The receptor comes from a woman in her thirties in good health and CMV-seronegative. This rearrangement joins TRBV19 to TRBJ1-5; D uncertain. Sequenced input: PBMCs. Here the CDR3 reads CASTTGLQPQHF. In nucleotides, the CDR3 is TGTGCCAGTACCACCGGGTTACAGCCCCAGCATTTT. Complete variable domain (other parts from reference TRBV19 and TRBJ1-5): DGGITQSPKYLFRKEGQNVTLSCEQNLNHDAMYWYRQDPGQGLRLIYYSQIVNDFQKGDIAEGYSVSREKKESFPLTVTSAQKNPTAFYLCASTTGLQPQHFGDGTRLSIL.